The clone carrying this T cell receptor beta chain occurred once. The antigen is unknown. This entry belongs to a study of shared clonotypes between healthy human individuals. Study-wide background: The people who gave samples were two women and three men aged 18 to 49.

For each subset, genomic DNA was distributed in equal portions over several immunoSEQ plates. Assay used: immunoSEQ multiplex PCR; TCRdb lists only in-frame clones, some missing. This sample has about 2.4 million clones, with over 85% found just once. CDR1 is SGHRS and CDR2 is YFSETQ in the germline V gene. The V and J ends lost 4 bases and 2 bases, in that order; junction bases with no gene match: 6. The CDR3 spans 15 residues. Study-wide points: The naive CD4 repertoires of several donors were compared, and approximately 4.5% of clonotypes were shared. Only blood samples were collected, and tissue repertoires likely differ.

The V gene is TRBV5-1, the J gene TRBJ2-7, with 10 bases aligning to TRBD2. What was sequenced was naive CD4+ T cells from PBMCs. The subset is: CD45RA+ positively selected. This clonotype originated in a man in his late teens or twenties in good health. Some clones in this sample may be carry-over from other donors' samples. The CDR3 coding sequence is TGCGCCAGCAGCGGTCAAGCGGGAGGGCCCTACGAGCAGTACTTC. It codes for CASSGQAGGPYEQYF.